This passage covers 10 T cell receptor beta chains from one sample sequenced in a study of cytomegalovirus exposure and HLA in healthy donors. PCR involved 60 Vbeta and 13 Jbeta primers. The repertoire was sequenced with immunoSEQ multiplex PCR; TCRdb's copy has only in-frame clones and lacks some. The data contain about 68,000 clones, over 75% of them singletons. The sample comprised PBMCs. The receptors shown here come from a human donor in good health.

The chain couples TRBV28 to TRBJ2-2; TRBD1 might be the D (5 bases). The CDR3 is 13 amino acids. V lost 8 bases and J lost 4, with 11 bases in between. In germline, CDR1 is MDHEN, CDR2 SYDVKM. The CDR3: CASDSSPTGELFF. Here the CDR3 DNA reads TGTGCCAGCGACAGTTCCCCCACCGGGGAGCTGTTTTTT. The full variable domain, rest sourced from reference TRBV28 and TRBJ2-2, is DVKVTQSSRYLVKRTGEKVFLECVQDMDHENMFWYRQDPGLGLRLIYFSYDVKMKEKGDIPEGYSVSREKKERFSLILESASTNQTSMYLCASDSSPTGELFFGEGSRLTVL.

The genes are TRBV7-3 and TRBJ2-1, with TRBD1 matching over 7 bases. V trimming: 2 bases; J trimming: 6 bases; junction bases outside the gene matches: 7. The CDR3 sequence is 15 residues long. Germline CDR1 SGHTA, CDR2 FQGTGA. Here the CDR3 reads CASSLEGQLFNEQFF. CDR3 nucleotide sequence: TGTGCCAGCAGCTTAGAGGGACAGCTATTCAATGAGCAGTTCTTC.

The chain joins TRBV7-9 to TRBJ2-1, with 7 nucleotides matching TRBD1. Germline values: CDR1 SEHNR, CDR2 FQNEAQ (reference sequence). The CDR3 runs to 15 residues. J was trimmed by 7 bases and V by 5 bases; bases with no gene match: 11. CDR3 sequence reads: CASSPDAGGRNEQFF. Written as DNA, the CDR3 is TGTGCCAGCAGCCCAGACGCAGGGGGACGGAATGAGCAGTTCTTC.

This chain connects TRBV5-4 to TRBJ2-7; the D gene is possibly TRBD1 (6 bases). This CDR3 is built from 16 residues. The V end was cut by 0 bases, the J end by 2 bases, with 15 bases between. Germline V gene data show CDR1 as SGHNT and CDR2 as YYREEE (reference sequence). The CDR3 protein is CASSLGSGTTPYEQYF. The CDR3 DNA follows: TGTGCCAGCAGCTTGGGCTCCGGGACAACGCCCTACGAGCAGTACTTC.

The V call is TRBV7-9, the J call TRBJ2-5, with D uncertain. CDR3 length equals 12 residues. Per germline, CDR1 SEHNR and CDR2 FQNEAQ (reference sequence). Trimming removed 1 base at V and 5 bases at J, with 5 bases between. This chain's CDR3 is CASSLVSETQYF. CDR3 nucleotides: TGTGCCAGCAGCTTAGTTAGCGAGACCCAGTACTTC.

CDR3 sequence reads: CASSWDRWNEQFF. The DNA for the CDR3 is TGTGCCAGCAGCTGGGACAGATGGAATGAGCAGTTCTTC. The genes are TRBV28 and TRBJ2-1; TRBD1 aligns across 7 bases. V gave up 6 bases and J gave up 7 bases; unmatched junction bases: 6. Germline CDR1 MDHEN, CDR2 SYDVKM. The CDR3 is 13 residues long.

The rearrangement links TRBV14 to TRBJ1-2; 7 nucleotides line up with TRBD1. CDR3 length: 12 residues. From germline, CDR1 is SGHDN and CDR2 FVKESK. V was pared by 4 bases and J by 7 bases, with 3 bases of the junction left unmatched. The CDR3 DNA follows: TGTGCCAGCAGCCTCGACAGGGTTGGCTACACCTTC. It is translated as CASSLDRVGYTF.

The chain carries TRBV30 and TRBJ1-4; D possibly corresponds to TRBD1 (5 bases). V was trimmed by 5 bases and J by 8 bases, leaving 12 bases between them. This CDR3 is built from 12 residues. Germline V CDR1 and CDR2: GTSNPN, SVGIG (reference sequence). CDR3: CAWSDSSEKLFF. The CDR3 DNA reads as TGTGCCTGGTCAGACAGTTCCGAAAAACTGTTTTTT.

The J gene is TRBJ2-5, the V gene TRBV5-1; 9 bases line up with TRBD1. Losses at the gene ends were 3 bases for V and 0 bases for J; bases not matched to a gene: 6. The CDR3 is 16 amino acids. Looked up from germline, CDR1 is SGHRS and CDR2 is YFSETQ. The CDR3 nucleotides are TGCGCCAGCAGCTGGCCCCGGACAGGGGACCAAGAGACCCAGTACTTC. This gives the protein CASSWPRTGDQETQYF.

The chain has TRBV18 and TRBJ1-1; D call uncertain. This CDR3 spans 14 amino acids. CDR1 KGHSH and CDR2 LQKENI come from the germline V gene. The V gene lost 4 bases and the J gene lost 1 base, with 10 bases spanning the gap. As DNA, the CDR3 is TGTGCCAGCTCACAACAACCTCGGAACACTGAAGCTTTCTTT. It codes for CASSQQPRNTEAFF.